The 32 T cell receptor beta chains below were found in one sample sequenced in a study of blood T cell repertoires in COVID-19. Generated by immunoSEQ multiplex PCR, the TCRdb table keeps only in-frame clones and is missing some. This sample has some 130,000 clones, with around 73% found just once. The sequencing input was peripheral blood. These receptors all come from a man between 60 and 70 years old who had recovered from COVID-19.

The chain is built from TRBV23-1 and TRBJ1-5; D unresolved. TRBV23-1 counts as an open reading frame of uncertain function. The CDR3 runs to 16 residues. Between the trimmed V and J ends, which lost 2 bases and 3 bases, there was a span of 14 bases. The CDR3 region is CASSQIPGEVNQPQHF. CDR3 nucleotides: TGCGCCAGCAGTCAAATTCCCGGAGAAGTCAATCAGCCCCAGCATTTT.

The rearrangement uses TRBV11-2 and TRBJ2-7; TRBD1 is a possible D gene (5 bases). The ends were cut back, 0 bases at V and 6 bases at J, with 15 bases in the middle. Germline lookup yields CDR1 SGHAT and CDR2 FQNNGV. The CDR3 is 15 amino acids. The CDR3 DNA is TGTGCCAGCAGCTTAGAAAGGGTGGGGCTAGGCGAGCAGTACTTC. Its translation is CASSLERVGLGEQYF.

This chain links TRBV29-1 with TRBJ2-1; a possible D gene is TRBD2 (6 bases). V gave up 7 bases and J gave up 0 bases, with 22 bases separating them. The germline V gene has CDR1 SQVTM and CDR2 ANQGSEA. The CDR3 spans 17 residues. CDR3 amino acids: CSADRGTPGSSYNEQFF. For the CDR3, the DNA is TGCAGCGCCGACCGGGGGACCCCGGGTAGCTCCTACAATGAGCAGTTCTTC.

V is TRBV11-2 and J is TRBJ2-7, with 7 bases that match TRBD2. In germline, CDR1 is SGHAT, CDR2 FQNNGV. The CDR3 loop spans 15 amino acids. V dropped 3 bases and J dropped 2; count of bases not matched to a gene: 7. The CDR3 region is CASSFPGSGTYEQYF. The CDR3 DNA reads TGTGCCAGCAGCTTCCCCGGGAGCGGGACCTACGAGCAGTACTTC.

The rearrangement links TRBV6-6 to TRBJ1-4; D possibly corresponds to TRBD1 (5 bases). The V gene lost 4 bases and the J gene lost 7 bases, with 16 bases spanning the gap. This CDR3 has 15 residues. Germline CDR1 is MNHNY and CDR2 is SVGAGI (reference sequence). The CDR3 coding sequence is TGTGCCAGCAGTTCCCTGCCCGAAAGGGGTGAAAAACTGTTTTTT. Residues: CASSSLPERGEKLFF.

The DNA of the CDR3 is TGTGCCAGCAGCGTCAATCCCAGGGATGAAAAACTGTTTTTT. Its protein product is CASSVNPRDEKLFF. This chain links TRBV9 with TRBJ1-4; TRBD1 might be the D (5 bases). V was clipped by 2 bases and J by 6 bases, with 11 bases between them. Germline CDR1 SGDLS, CDR2 YYNGEE. The CDR3 loop spans 14 amino acids.

V gene TRBV19 combines with J gene TRBJ2-5, with 9 bases lining up with TRBD1. The germline gives CDR1 LNHDA, CDR2 SQIVND (reference sequence). V shed 4 bases and J 0 bases; nucleotides not matched to a gene: 6. The CDR3 extends over 16 amino acids. CDR3: CASSTPGQGYQETQYF. DNA for the CDR3: TGTGCCAGTAGTACCCCGGGACAGGGATACCAAGAGACCCAGTACTTC.

This clone occurred once. The chain has TRBV10-3 and TRBJ2-7; TRBD1 aligns across 8 bases. Germline V gene data show CDR1 as ENHRY and CDR2 as SYGVKD. Trimming at V came to 4 bases and at J to 3 bases, leaving 5 bases not matched to a gene. The CDR3 has 14 amino acids. The CDR3 sequence: CAISGAGGVYEQYF. The CDR3 coding sequence is TGTGCCATCAGTGGGGCAGGGGGCGTCTACGAGCAGTACTTC.

In this sample, this clone turned up once. The genes are TRBV5-1 and TRBJ2-5; 12 nucleotides agree with TRBD2. CDR3 size: 16 residues. CDR1 and CDR2 from the germline V gene are SGHRS and YFSETQ. Trimming removed 4 bases from V and 5 bases from J; junction bases left unmatched: 9. CDR3 nucleotide sequence: TGCGCCAGCAGCCCCTCGACTAGCGGGAGAGGGGAGACCCAGTACTTC. This gives the protein CASSPSTSGRGETQYF. Looking up the rest from reference TRBV5-1 and TRBJ2-5 gives the full variable domain: KAGVTQTPRYLIKTRGQQVTLSCSPISGHRSVSWYQQTPGQGLQFLFEYFSETQRNKGNFPGRFSGRQFSNSRSEMNVSTLELGDSALYLCASSPSTSGRGETQYFGPGTRLLVL.

J is TRBJ2-1 and V is TRBV5-4, with 9 bases that match TRBD2. Germline V gives CDR1 SGHNT, CDR2 YYREEE (reference sequence). J gave up 0 bases and V 4 bases, and 2 bases lay outside the gene matches. This CDR3 has 15 amino acids. CDR3 amino acids: CASSRLADSYNEQFF. CDR3 coding DNA: TGTGCCAGCAGCCGACTAGCGGACTCCTACAATGAGCAGTTCTTC.

The chain is built from TRBV5-4 and TRBJ1-1; 7 positions agree with TRBD1. Trimming cost V 1 base and J 8 bases; bases outside gene matches: 2. CDR1 and CDR2 (germline): SGHNT, YYREEE (reference sequence). The CDR3 is made up of 12 amino acids. The CDR3 is CASSLYRGEAFF. In DNA, the CDR3 is TGTGCCAGCAGCTTGTACAGGGGCGAAGCTTTCTTT.

The CDR3 loop reads CASSMAQGAWSTEAFF. DNA for the CDR3: TGTGCCAGTAGTATGGCGCAGGGGGCGTGGAGCACTGAAGCTTTCTTT. This chain joins TRBV19 and TRBJ1-1; 8 nucleotides match TRBD1. The CDR3 runs to 16 residues. CDR1 LNHDA and CDR2 SQIVND come from the germline V gene (reference sequence). V was pared by 3 bases and J by 4 bases, with 10 bases of the junction left unmatched.

This clone was observed a handful of times. The V gene is TRBV2, the J gene TRBJ1-1, with D tentatively TRBD1 (6 bases). Germline lookup yields CDR1 SNHLY and CDR2 FYNNEI. V was trimmed by 2 bases and J by 4 bases, leaving 11 bases between them. This CDR3 has 14 residues. The DNA for the CDR3 is TGTGCCAGCAGTGAACATTTGGGGGCCACTGAAGCTTTCTTT. Translating gives CASSEHLGATEAFF.

The V call is TRBV6-2 or TRBV6-3, the J call TRBJ2-3; no reliable D call. Trimming removed 0 bases from V and 0 bases from J, with 16 bases in between. In germline, CDR1 is MNHEY, CDR2 SVGEGT. The CDR3 sequence is 18 residues long. CDR3 sequence reads: CASSYSTVAATSTDTQYF. The DNA of the CDR3 is TGTGCCAGCAGTTACTCGACGGTGGCGGCGACTAGCACAGATACGCAGTATTTT.

The chain is built from TRBV27 and TRBJ2-1, with 9 bases identical to TRBD1. Trimming took 3 bases from V and 6 from J; bases not matched to a gene: 15. The CDR3 extends over 18 amino acids. Germline CDR1 reads MNHEY; CDR2 reads SMNVEV (reference sequence). For the CDR3, the DNA is TGTGCCAGCAGTTTCTTACGGACAGGCCTGGGACAGGGCAATGAGCAGTTCTTC. Translated, it gives CASSFLRTGLGQGNEQFF.

The chain links TRBV19 to TRBJ1-4, with 9 bases that match TRBD1. V shed 5 bases, J shed 7 bases, and the junction held 8 bases outside the gene matches. The germline gives CDR1 LNHDA, CDR2 SQIVND (reference sequence). The CDR3 is 15 amino acids. The CDR3 nucleotides read TGTGCCAGTAGTCTTGGACAGGGGAGGAGTGAAAAACTGTTTTTT. It encodes CASSLGQGRSEKLFF. The variable domain in full, completed from reference TRBV19 and TRBJ1-4, reads DGGITQSPKYLFRKEGQNVTLSCEQNLNHDAMYWYRQDPGQGLRLIYYSQIVNDFQKGDIAEGYSVSREKKESFPLTVTSAQKNPTAFYLCASSLGQGRSEKLFFGSGTQLSVL.

This chain connects TRBV5-5 to TRBJ1-3; a weak D match, TRBD1 (5 bases). Germline loops: CDR1 SGHKS, CDR2 YYEKEE (reference sequence). Trimming took 4 bases from V and 3 from J, leaving 14 bases between them. The CDR3 spans 15 residues. This chain's CDR3 is CASSAETAFGNTIYF. Here the CDR3 DNA reads TGTGCCAGCAGCGCCGAGACAGCTTTTGGAAACACCATATATTTT.

This clone turned up a few times. The chain recombines TRBV19 with TRBJ2-2, with a weak D call TRBD2 (5 bases). Trimming removed 4 bases at V and 3 bases at J, with 12 bases between. Germline V gives CDR1 LNHDA, CDR2 SQIVND (reference sequence). The CDR3 totals 15 residues. CDR3 amino acids: CASSTTVRDTGELFF. CDR3 sequence (DNA): TGTGCCAGTAGTACGACGGTGAGGGACACCGGGGAGCTGTTTTTT.

The V and J genes are TRBV18 and TRBJ1-6, with 7 bases lining up with TRBD1. Germline V gene sequence: CDR1 KGHSH, CDR2 LQKENI. There are 15 residues in the CDR3. Trimming cost V 3 bases and J 9 bases; bases outside gene matches: 8. Here the CDR3 DNA reads TGTGCCAGCTCACCTGCCGGGACAGCCCGTTCACCCCTCCACTTT. Encoded protein: CASSPAGTARSPLHF.

The chain recombines TRBV6-6 with TRBJ2-4, with 9 bases aligning to TRBD1. This CDR3 contains 20 residues. Unmatched junction bases numbered 17, after V lost 5 bases and J lost 0 bases. Germline CDR1 MNHNY, CDR2 SVGAGI (reference sequence). The CDR3 nucleotides are TGTGCCAGCAGTCCCGGCCGACAGGGGGATACAACCCTAGCCAAAAACATTCAGTACTTC. This sequence encodes CASSPGRQGDTTLAKNIQYF.

CDR3 coding DNA: TGTGCCAGCAGTGAAGCGGGAGCGAGGGACGGGGAGCTGTTTTTT. Protein: CASSEAGARDGELFF. The chain recombines TRBV6-1 with TRBJ2-2; possibly TRBD2 for D (5 bases). The CDR3 covers 15 residues. The germline V and J ends were trimmed by 0 bases and 7 bases, with 12 bases remaining between them. Germline V gives CDR1 MNHNS, CDR2 SASEGT.

There are a few counts of this clone. This sample also contains other DNA sequences that code for the same CDR3. This chain uses TRBV19 with TRBJ2-2; maybe TRBD1 (6 bases). V gave up 4 bases and J gave up 6 bases, with 9 bases separating them. The CDR3 extends over 13 amino acids. CDR1 LNHDA and CDR2 SQIVND come from the germline V gene (reference sequence). The CDR3 is CASSTHRAGELFF. CDR3 DNA sequence: TGTGCCAGTAGTACCCACAGGGCCGGGGAGCTGTTTTTT.

The chain employs TRBV7-9 and TRBJ2-5, with TRBD2 matching 8 bases. Trimming took 5 bases from V and 10 from J; bases not matched to a gene: 15. Germline assignment: CDR1 SEHNR and CDR2 FQNEAQ (reference sequence). This CDR3 comprises 15 residues. This chain's CDR3 is CASSPAPITGGDQYF. In DNA, the CDR3 is TGTGCCAGCAGCCCCGCCCCCATAACCGGGGGGGACCAGTACTTC.

The CDR3 here is CASSLVGQGVGNEQFF. Written as DNA, the CDR3 is TGCGCCAGCAGCTTGGTTGGACAGGGGGTCGGCAATGAGCAGTTCTTC. The chain combines TRBV5-1 with TRBJ2-1, with TRBD1 matching 10 bases. V lost 0 bases and J lost 6; bases outside the gene matches: 6. CDR1 is SGHRS, CDR2 YFSETQ, per germline. The CDR3 is made up of 16 amino acids.

This chain joins TRBV11-1 and TRBJ2-7, with D perhaps TRBD1 (5 bases). Germline V gives CDR1 SGHAT, CDR2 FQDESV (reference sequence). The CDR3 runs 12 residues. Trimming stripped 5 bases from V and 4 bases from J, with 9 bases between. Written as DNA, the CDR3 is TGTGCCAGCAGCAGCAGGGAATACGAGCAGTACTTC. Residues: CASSSREYEQYF.

There are a few counts of this clone. This chain links TRBV7-9 with TRBJ2-2, with 10 bases identical to TRBD2. The CDR3 sequence is 17 residues long. J was trimmed by 3 bases and V by 2 bases; bases with no gene match: 6. CDR1 is SEHNR and CDR2 is FQNEAQ in the germline V gene (reference sequence). The CDR3 DNA sequence: TGTGCCAGCAGCTTATCCGGACTAGCGGTGGACACCGGGGAGCTGTTTTTT. Translating it yields CASSLSGLAVDTGELFF.

This clone has more than one count but fewer than ten. V is TRBV27 and J is TRBJ1-2, with D perhaps matching TRBD1 (5 bases). The CDR3 loop spans 17 amino acids. Between the trimmed V and J ends, which lost 5 bases and 1 base, there was a span of 20 bases. Germline V gives CDR1 MNHEY, CDR2 SMNVEV (reference sequence). CDR3 sequence reads: CASSTDPRRGYNYGYTF. The CDR3 DNA is TGTGCCAGCAGTACCGACCCCCGACGGGGGTATAACTATGGCTACACCTTC.

This chain connects TRBV4-3 to TRBJ1-4, with no clear D. V lost 0 bases to trimming and J lost 2 bases, with 10 bases between them. Germline loops: CDR1 LGHNA, CDR2 YSLEER. The CDR3 has 16 amino acids. The CDR3 DNA reads TGCGCCAGCAGCCAAGAATTAGATTTGACTAATGAAAAACTGTTTTTT. Its protein is CASSQELDLTNEKLFF.

The chain carries TRBV28 and TRBJ2-7, with 12 bases lining up with TRBD1. CDR1 is MDHEN, CDR2 SYDVKM, per germline. The CDR3 is made up of 16 amino acids. The V gene end was trimmed by 1 base and the J gene end by 2 bases; junction bases not matched to a gene: 3. The CDR3 sequence: CASSLSGQGATYEQYF. CDR3 nucleotide sequence: TGTGCCAGCAGTTTATCGGGACAGGGGGCCACCTACGAGCAGTACTTC. The full variable domain, in which reference TRBV28 and TRBJ2-7 provide the parts outside the CDR3, is DVKVTQSSRYLVKRTGEKVFLECVQDMDHENMFWYRQDPGLGLRLIYFSYDVKMKEKGDIPEGYSVSREKKERFSLILESASTNQTSMYLCASSLSGQGATYEQYFGPGTRLTVT.

The gene calls are TRBV3-1 (or the pseudogene TRBV3-2) and TRBJ1-1; D is undetermined. Trimming cost V 2 bases and J 1 base, with 11 bases left between them. CDR1 and CDR2 (germline): LGHDT, YNNKEL (reference sequence). This CDR3 has 15 residues. The CDR3 DNA reads as TGTGCCAGCAGCCAACATGAGACACCGAACACTGAAGCTTTCTTT. Its protein is CASSQHETPNTEAFF.

As to this clone: Other DNA sequences in the sample encode the same CDR3. The genes are TRBV3-1 (or the pseudogene TRBV3-2) and TRBJ1-5; no clear D gene. This CDR3 is 13 amino acids long. The V and J ends lost 0 bases and 5 bases respectively, with 5 bases between them. From germline, CDR1 is LGHDT and CDR2 YNNKEL (reference sequence). CDR3 coding DNA: TGTGCCAGCAGCCAAGATCGCGATCAGCCCCAGCATTTT. This encodes CASSQDRDQPQHF.

The genes are TRBV24-1 and TRBJ2-2; D remains unclear. The CDR3 loop spans 11 amino acids. V shed 4 bases and J shed 9 bases, with 5 bases lying between them. CDR1 KGHDR and CDR2 SFDVKD come from the germline V gene. The CDR3 loop reads CATSEGRELFF. CDR3 bases: TGTGCCACCAGTGAGGGCAGGGAGCTGTTTTTT.